This TCR beta chain was sequenced during a study of CD8 T cells in ankylosing spondylitis. Study observations and caveats: In ankylosing spondylitis patients, matched synovial fluid reportedly showed significant enrichment of disease-linked clones.

Each TCR beta library was made by quantitative 5'-RACE that incorporated molecular barcodes. TCRdb re-analysed the 5' RACE reads in MiXCR, keeping a single row per CDR3 protein. The top ten hold roughly 3.6% of the sample, which has hundreds of thousands of distinct CDR3 sequences, roughly 20% seen once. This clonotype came up many times. Its specificity is not known. V was shortened by 6 bases and J by 1 base, with 13 bases between the two germline ends. Germline CDR1 is SNHLY and CDR2 is FYNNEI. This CDR3 has 15 residues. Material: blood, either unsorted or a sorted T cell fraction (not recorded which). The sequence was obtained from a female donor with ankylosing spondylitis or in good health (not recorded which). V is TRBV2 and J is TRBJ2-1; no clear D. As DNA, the CDR3 is TGTGCCAGCAGCGTACAAGGCAATTCCTACAATGAGCAGTTCTTC. Residues: CASSVQGNSYNEQFF.